This T cell receptor (beta chain) was obtained from a study of T cell changes during pregnancy in multiple sclerosis. V was clipped by 4 bases and J by 3 bases; unmatched bases: 14. The CDR3 spans 19 residues. Germline CDR1 SEHNR, CDR2 FQNEAQ (reference sequence). Here immunoSEQ multiplex PCR was the method, and the copy in TCRdb shows in-frame clones only, minus some. The sample contains about 100,000 clones, approximately 92% of which appear only once. The source material was peripheral blood, sampled in the second trimester of pregnancy. J is TRBJ2-1 and V is TRBV7-9; 11 nucleotides match TRBD2. This TCR was recovered from a female donor with multiple sclerosis, enrolled in a pregnancy study. As DNA, the CDR3 is TGTGCCAGCAGCTCAAGAGAGGAAGGAACTAGCGGGAGCTACAATGAGCAGTTCTTC. This codes for CASSSREEGTSGSYNEQFF.